The subject of this entry is one TCR beta chain. The antigen is not known. Profiling relied on immunoSEQ multiplex PCR, and the TCRdb table lists in-frame clones only, not all of them. In the table there are some 30,000 clones, roughly three quarters of which are singletons. The sample comes from a study of T cells in narcolepsy. Study-wide background: Patients with NT1 or NT2 and healthy control donors were enrolled.

Findings of the study overall: Reportedly, autoreactive clonotypes were serially detected in patients' blood but not controls'.

This clonotype was obtained from a human donor with narcolepsy. The specimen was CD45RA- memory CD4+ T cells from PBMCs.

The CDR3 loop reads CASSFQAGTPAETQYF. The CDR3 nucleotides are TGTGCCAGCAGCTTTCAAGCCGGGACTCCCGCGGAGACCCAGTACTTC. The chain carries TRBV9 and TRBJ2-5; tentatively, D is TRBD2 (6 bases). CDR1 and CDR2 (germline): SGDLS, YYNGEE. The CDR3 is 16 amino acids. V shed 4 bases and J shed 5 bases, with 21 bases lying between them.